This T cell receptor (beta chain) was captured by sequencing in a study of radiotherapy plus CTLA-4 blockade in lung cancer. V was shortened by 3 bases and J by 8 bases, with 14 bases between the two germline ends. This CDR3 spans 14 amino acids. Germline V gene sequence: CDR1 LNHNV, CDR2 YYDKDF (reference sequence). Here immunoSEQ multiplex PCR was the method, and the copy in TCRdb shows in-frame clones only, minus some. The sample includes about 14,000 clones, 87% of them seen just once. Ipilimumab CTLA-4 blockade and focal radiation were given to patients with chemo-refractory metastatic non-small-cell lung cancer.

Sequences were derived from peripheral blood, sampled from a patient treated with radiotherapy plus ipilimumab. The V gene is TRBV15, the J gene TRBJ2-1, with D unclear. The TCR originated in a human donor with non-small cell lung cancer that progressed on radiotherapy plus ipilimumab. Some clones in this sample may be carry-over from other donors' samples. The CDR3 reads CATSSLASNHEQFF. The CDR3 bases are TGTGCCACCAGCAGCCTCGCTAGTAACCATGAGCAGTTCTTC.